These 13 T cell receptor beta chains share one sample of origin, sequenced in a study of human T cells and chemical hapten exposure. TCRdb analysed the RACE reads with MiXCR anew, one entry per CDR3 protein. The repertoire has about 180,000 distinct CDR3 sequences, roughly 30% of them found once; the top ten carry 2.9%. Noted time point: pre-sensitization, week 0. Treatment reported: therapeutic diphenylcyclopropenone sensitization with weekly scalp DPC. Sequencing was performed on whole blood, taken in connection with sensitization to the hapten diphenylcyclopropenone (DPC). These receptor sequences come from a woman in her thirties with alopecia areata. Some clones in this sample may be carry-over from other donors' samples.

In its sample, this clonotype was seen a few times. The rearrangement joins TRBV7-2 to TRBJ2-1, with D perhaps matching TRBD1 or TRBD2 (7 bases each). V was cut by 2 bases and J by 7 bases, with 15 bases left in between. Germline-derived CDR1 and CDR2 are SGHTA and FQGNSA. The CDR3 has 15 amino acids. CDR3 loop: CASSLSSQGGNEQFF. The DNA for the CDR3 is TGTGCCAGCAGCTTATCGTCCCAGGGGGGGAATGAGCAGTTCTTC.

This chain links TRBV7-2 with TRBJ1-5; D remains unclear. Germline V gene lookup returns CDR1 SGHTA and CDR2 FQGNSA. Trimming shortened V by 6 bases and J by 0 bases, and 9 bases separated the two germline ends. The CDR3 spans 14 residues. CDR3 in DNA: TGTGCCAGCAGGTCGCCCAATAGCAATCAGCCCCAGCATTTT. It yields the protein CASRSPNSNQPQHF.

This clonotype has only a few counts. The chain employs TRBV28 and TRBJ2-2, with 9 positions matching TRBD1. CDR3 size: 16 residues. V lost 3 bases and J lost 7; bases outside the gene matches: 9. CDR1 and CDR2 from the germline V gene are MDHEN and SYDVKM. DNA for the CDR3: TGTGCCAGCAGTTTGTACGGGACAGGGCTCGGCGGGGAGCTGTTTTTT. Its translation is CASSLYGTGLGGELFF.

This clonotype was observed a handful of times. CDR3 sequence: CASSLGQATRNEQFF. The CDR3 DNA reads as TGTGCCAGCAGTTTAGGGCAGGCCACTAGAAATGAGCAGTTCTTC. This chain joins TRBV12-3 or TRBV12-4 and TRBJ2-1, with D possibly being TRBD2 (5 bases). V gave up 1 base and J gave up 7 bases, with 14 bases separating them. The CDR3 contains 15 residues.

This rearrangement joins TRBV7-9 to TRBJ1-4; weak D call: TRBD1 (6 bases). Germline V gene lookup returns CDR1 SEHNR and CDR2 FQNEAQ (reference sequence). Trimming cost V 8 bases and J 5 bases, with 18 bases left between them. The CDR3 loop spans 15 amino acids. The CDR3 DNA sequence: TGTGCCAGCGTCTTACCCTCAGGGGCCAATGAAAAACTGTTTTTT. It specifies CASVLPSGANEKLFF.

This chain connects TRBV9 to TRBJ2-5; 9 nucleotides agree with TRBD2. Per the germline V gene, CDR1 is SGDLS and CDR2 is YYNGEE. Trimming removed 0 bases from V and 1 base from J; junction bases left unmatched: 4. The length of the CDR3 is 16 residues. CDR3 sequence reads: CASSVGGGGGQETQYF. The CDR3 nucleotides are TGTGCCAGCAGCGTAGGCGGCGGGGGGGGCCAAGAGACCCAGTACTTC.

The table lists this clonotype with a few counts. CDR3 nucleotide sequence: TGCAGTGCTAGTGAGACGGGACACCGTCTGTGGGAGCAGTACTTC. Translation gives CSASETGHRLWEQYF. The chain joins TRBV20-1 to TRBJ2-7, with D maybe TRBD1 (6 bases). The CDR3 spans 15 residues. V was clipped by 3 bases and J by 7 bases, with 22 bases between them. CDR1 DFQATT and CDR2 SNEGSKA come from the germline V gene (reference sequence).

This clonotype was seen a handful of times. The chain has TRBV12-3 or TRBV12-4 and TRBJ2-1; perhaps TRBD2 as D (6 bases). Deletions cut 10 bases from V and 5 bases from J, with 21 bases between. The CDR3 sequence is 15 residues long. CDR3: CATSIGRGLNNEQFF. Here the CDR3 DNA reads TGTGCCACGAGTATAGGGCGGGGCCTCAACAATGAGCAGTTCTTC.

The chain is built from TRBV4-3 and TRBJ1-6; maybe TRBD1 (5 bases). With 4 bases removed from V and 7 bases from J, the gap between germline ends came to 8 bases. The germline V gene has CDR1 LGHNA and CDR2 YSLEER. The CDR3 spans 13 residues. The CDR3 DNA reads TGCGCCAGCAGCCCTAACAGGAATTCACCCCTCCACTTT. As protein: CASSPNRNSPLHF.

V usage is TRBV7-2 and J usage is TRBJ1-3; D is possibly TRBD1 (5 bases). CDR1 and CDR2 (germline): SGHTA, FQGNSA. The V end lost 1 base, the J end lost 0 bases, and 7 bases lay between the germline ends. The CDR3 is 15 amino acids. In DNA form, the CDR3 reads TGTGCCAGCAGCTTAGATACAGGCTCTGGAAACACCATATATTTT. Residues: CASSLDTGSGNTIYF.

This clonotype was observed a few times. This chain joins TRBV7-2 and TRBJ2-4, with D unresolved. Looked up from germline, CDR1 is SGHTA and CDR2 is FQGNSA. V was trimmed by 7 bases and J by 6 bases, leaving 13 bases between them. The CDR3 is 13 residues long. The CDR3 coding sequence is TGTGCCAGCACAAGGGCAATCGGAAACATTCAGTACTTC. It translates to CASTRAIGNIQYF.

This clonotype was counted a few times. This chain connects TRBV6-6 to TRBJ1-5, with unresolved D. From germline, CDR1 is MNHNY and CDR2 SVGAGI (reference sequence). Trimming removed 7 bases from V and 5 bases from J, with 12 bases in between. The length of the CDR3 is 13 residues. CDR3 residues: CASTPRLDQPQHF. The CDR3 DNA sequence: TGTGCCAGCACTCCCCGCCTTGATCAGCCCCAGCATTTT.

Only a few counts were recorded for this clonotype. This chain links TRBV20-1 with TRBJ2-1; 9 nucleotides line up with TRBD2. Germline CDR1 DFQATT, CDR2 SNEGSKA (reference sequence). CDR3 size: 13 residues. The J segment lost 13 bases and the V segment lost 5 bases, leaving 12 bases of the junction unmatched. The CDR3 bases are TGCAGTGCTCCGCGGGGGGGGGCCTCCCCACAGTTCTTC. As protein: CSAPRGGASPQFF.